This T cell receptor (beta chain) emerged from a study of cytomegalovirus exposure and HLA in healthy donors. Study-wide results and caveats: CMV antigen specificity of a few CMV-associated chains was confirmed in vitro. Clusters of TCRs from the first cohort tended to co-occur in the 120 or so validation repertoires (as a later analysis found). Researchers catalogued approximately 170 TCR beta chains as cytomegalovirus-associated. Cytomegalovirus status was reportedly diagnosed by the classifier with high sensitivity and specificity.

With V trimmed by 8 bases and J by 4 bases, 9 bases remained unmatched. In germline, CDR1 is MNHEY, CDR2 SMNVEV (reference sequence). The CDR3 totals 15 residues. As to this clone: The antigen remains undetermined.

Assay used: immunoSEQ multiplex PCR; TCRdb lists only in-frame clones, some missing. The profile covers about 130,000 clones, with 89% appearing a single time and approximately 1.1% taken by the ten largest. The TCR was taken from a woman aged 18-30 years in good health and CMV-seronegative. The sequenced sample consisted of PBMCs. The gene calls are TRBV27 and TRBJ2-7; 12 positions agree with TRBD2. The CDR3 is CASGELAGGLYEQYV. CDR3 sequence (DNA): TGTGCCAGCGGCGAGCTAGCGGGGGGGCTTTACGAGCAGTACGTC.